This T cell receptor beta chain is from a study of type 1 regulatory T cells. As for the study in general: T-allo10 is an in vitro-generated, Tr1-enriched CD4 T cell product specific for alloantigen.

CDR3 length: 12 residues. Germline trimming cut 5 bases from V and 12 bases from J; bases unmatched to any gene: 8. Germline CDR1 and CDR2: SGHTA and FQGNSA. MiXCR, run by TCRdb on the reads, gives a single entry per CDR3 protein. The sample has 80,000 to 100,000 distinct CDR3 sequences; 25% to 40% are singletons. Sequencing was performed on CD4+ T cells, either the whole sample or a sorted fraction (not recorded which). The receptor's source is a human donor in good health. V and J are TRBV7-2 and TRBJ1-2, with 8 bases aligning to TRBD1. CDR3 DNA sequence: TGTGCCAGCAGCCCCCGGACAGGGATCGACACCTTC. This encodes CASSPRTGIDTF.